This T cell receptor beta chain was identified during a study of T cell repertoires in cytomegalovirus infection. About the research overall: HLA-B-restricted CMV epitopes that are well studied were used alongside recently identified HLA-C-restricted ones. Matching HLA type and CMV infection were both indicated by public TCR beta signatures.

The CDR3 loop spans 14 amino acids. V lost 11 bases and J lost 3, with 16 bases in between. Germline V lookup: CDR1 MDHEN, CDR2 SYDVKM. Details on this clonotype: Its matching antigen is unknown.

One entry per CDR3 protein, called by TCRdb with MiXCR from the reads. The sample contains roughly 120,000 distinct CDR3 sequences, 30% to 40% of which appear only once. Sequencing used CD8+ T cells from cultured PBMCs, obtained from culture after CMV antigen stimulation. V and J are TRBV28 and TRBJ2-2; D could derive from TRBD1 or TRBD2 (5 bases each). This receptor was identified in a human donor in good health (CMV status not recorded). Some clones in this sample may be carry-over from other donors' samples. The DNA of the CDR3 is TGTGCCTCTGGGGAGCGACAGTACACCGGGGAGCTGTTTTTT. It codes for CASGERQYTGELFF.